The 32 T cell receptor beta chains in this list originate from one sample, sequenced in a study of blood T cell repertoires in COVID-19. TCRdb keeps only in-frame clones here, not all; method: immunoSEQ multiplex PCR. The sample has approximately 220,000 clones, around nine tenths seen once. The sample comprised peripheral blood. The receptors here all came from a man aged 60-69 years with acute or convalescent COVID-19.

This clone was picked up one time. The CDR3: CASSGTGPSYEQYF. CDR3 DNA sequence: TGCGCCAGCAGCGGGACAGGACCTTCCTACGAGCAGTACTTC. The chain combines TRBV23-1 with TRBJ2-7; 8 nucleotides line up with TRBD1. TRBV23-1 is given ORF status, its function remaining uncertain. The CDR3 length is 14 residues. With 6 bases clipped from V and 1 base from J, the junction kept 5 bases outside the gene matches.

The gene calls are TRBV5-6 and TRBJ1-5; D uncertain. CDR1 is SGHDT and CDR2 is YYEEEE in the germline V gene. Trimming stripped 2 bases from V and 0 bases from J, with 6 bases between. The CDR3 contains 14 residues. CDR3 residues: CASSFLASNQPQHF. The CDR3 region has the DNA TGTGCCAGCAGCTTCCTGGCTAGCAATCAGCCCCAGCATTTT.

The rearrangement uses TRBV9 and TRBJ2-2; 7 bases are shared with TRBD1. Germline CDR1 reads SGDLS; CDR2 reads YYNGEE. The CDR3 length is 16 residues. Trimming at V came to 6 bases and at J to 1 base, leaving 9 bases not matched to a gene. The CDR3 nucleotides are TGTGCCAGCAACGTGGGGTACAGGGGGAACACCGGGGAGCTGTTTTTT. It translates to CASNVGYRGNTGELFF.

The chain is built from TRBV2 and TRBJ2-5; the match to TRBD1 covers 8 bases. The CDR3 length is 15 residues. Looked up from germline, CDR1 is SNHLY and CDR2 is FYNNEI. V dropped 3 bases and J dropped 1; count of bases not matched to a gene: 4. CDR3 protein: CASSDQGAPQETQYF. The CDR3 DNA reads TGTGCCAGCAGTGATCAGGGGGCCCCCCAAGAGACCCAGTACTTC.

The rearrangement joins TRBV28 to TRBJ2-7; D gene ambiguous. Germline V gene sequence: CDR1 MDHEN, CDR2 SYDVKM. Trimming shortened V by 7 bases and J by 3 bases, and 13 bases separated the two germline ends. The CDR3 runs to 13 residues. CDR3: CASTPPGFYEQYF. The CDR3 DNA reads TGTGCCAGCACCCCTCCCGGTTTCTACGAGCAGTACTTC.

J is TRBJ1-4 and V is TRBV5-6, with 7 bases identical to TRBD1. CDR1 and CDR2 (germline): SGHDT, YYEEEE. The junction had 7 bases not matched to a gene; V was cut back by 2 bases and J by 3 bases. The CDR3 consists of 16 residues. The CDR3 region has the DNA TGTGCCAGCAGCTTCCGGACAGGTTTGGCTAATGAAAAACTGTTTTTT. It yields the protein CASSFRTGLANEKLFF.

This rearrangement joins TRBV28 to TRBJ1-2; 7 bases line up with TRBD1. Germline-derived CDR1 and CDR2 are MDHEN and SYDVKM. This CDR3 is built from 14 residues. V gave up 3 bases and J gave up 4 bases; unmatched junction bases: 5. The CDR3 DNA reads as TGTGCCAGCAGTTTTATCAACAGGGGCTATGGCTACACCTTC. Protein: CASSFINRGYGYTF.

The gene calls are TRBV2 and TRBJ2-7; D may be TRBD1 (6 bases). This CDR3 has 14 amino acids. Germline V gene data show CDR1 as SNHLY and CDR2 as FYNNEI. V dropped 0 bases and J dropped 5 bases, with 11 bases sitting between them. The CDR3 loop reads CASSEAVNRDEQYF. The CDR3 coding sequence is TGTGCCAGCAGTGAAGCGGTAAACAGGGACGAGCAGTACTTC.

The CDR3: CASSPQLTGPAGELFF. Written as DNA, the CDR3 is TGTGCCAGCAGCCCGCAACTCACAGGGCCGGCCGGGGAGCTGTTTTTT. The chain combines TRBV4-2 with TRBJ2-2, with D possibly matching TRBD1 (6 bases). Trimming took 4 bases from V and 6 from J, leaving 18 bases between them. CDR1 is LGHNA, CDR2 YNFKEQ, per germline. The CDR3 is made up of 16 amino acids.

The sample holds one count of this clone. V is TRBV5-1 and J is TRBJ2-5; possibly TRBD2 for D (5 bases). V was trimmed by 2 bases and J by 4 bases, leaving 9 bases between them. Germline V lookup: CDR1 SGHRS, CDR2 YFSETQ. The CDR3 runs to 13 residues. The CDR3 here is CASSFGLPETQYF. The CDR3 nucleotides are TGCGCCAGCAGCTTTGGACTTCCAGAGACCCAGTACTTC.

This chain uses TRBV30 with TRBJ1-2; the match to TRBD1 covers 10 bases. This CDR3 is built from 13 residues. From germline, CDR1 is GTSNPN and CDR2 SVGIG (reference sequence). Losses at the gene ends were 3 bases for V and 8 bases for J; bases not matched to a gene: 6. CDR3 DNA: TGTGCCTGGAGGGGACAGGGGATCGGCGGCTACACCTTC. Its translation is CAWRGQGIGGYTF.

This rearrangement joins TRBV4-3 to TRBJ1-1; D is perhaps TRBD1 (6 bases). The CDR3 has 14 residues. Between the trimmed V and J ends, which lost 4 bases and 4 bases, there was a span of 13 bases. The germline gives CDR1 LGHNA, CDR2 YSLEER. For the CDR3, the DNA is TGCGCCAGCAGCCTAGCAGGGGCGGGCACTGAAGCTTTCTTT. It codes for CASSLAGAGTEAFF.

The chain carries TRBV4-2 and TRBJ2-1; 9 bases line up with TRBD2. The CDR3 contains 19 residues. Germline assignment: CDR1 LGHNA and CDR2 YNFKEQ. Losses at the gene ends were 0 bases for V and 3 bases for J; bases not matched to a gene: 12. CDR3 amino acids: CASSQDPEVAGARYNEQFF. CDR3 in DNA: TGTGCCAGCAGCCAAGATCCTGAGGTAGCGGGAGCTCGCTACAATGAGCAGTTCTTC.

The chain has TRBV4-1 and TRBJ1-2; D gene ambiguous. The CDR3 consists of 13 residues. V gave up 3 bases and J gave up 1 base, with 6 bases separating them. The germline V gene has CDR1 MGHRA and CDR2 YSYEKL. The CDR3: CASSQSFNYGYTF. The CDR3 DNA reads as TGCGCCAGCAGCCAGAGTTTTAACTATGGCTACACCTTC.

This clone was seen more than once but under ten times. The genes are TRBV5-4 and TRBJ1-6; 9 bases map to TRBD1. This CDR3 has 16 residues. Germline V gene sequence: CDR1 SGHNT, CDR2 YYREEE (reference sequence). The ends lost 4 bases at V and 9 bases at J; junction bases unmatched: 11. CDR3 coding DNA: TGTGCCAGCAGCCGGGGACAGGGTGAGATCTTTTCACCCCTCCACTTT. Its translation: CASSRGQGEIFSPLHF.

The V call is TRBV5-5, the J call TRBJ2-2, with D maybe TRBD2 (5 bases). Germline V gives CDR1 SGHKS, CDR2 YYEKEE (reference sequence). The length of the CDR3 is 15 residues. V was pared by 3 bases and J by 3 bases, with 12 bases between. For the CDR3, the DNA is TGTGCCAGCAGCTCCCGGGGTACTCACACCGGGGAGCTGTTTTTT. Translated: CASSSRGTHTGELFF.

V usage is TRBV5-6 and J usage is TRBJ1-5; 11 nucleotides align to TRBD1. Trimming removed 0 bases from V and 7 bases from J; junction bases left unmatched: 3. Germline assignment: CDR1 SGHDT and CDR2 YYEEEE. The CDR3 length is 15 residues. The CDR3 loop reads CASSLGTGGDQPQHF. In nucleotides, the CDR3 is TGTGCCAGCAGCTTGGGGACAGGGGGCGACCAGCCCCAGCATTTT.

The V call is TRBV6-5, the J call TRBJ1-1; perhaps TRBD1 as D (6 bases). The CDR3 loop spans 15 amino acids. Germline V gene lookup returns CDR1 MNHEY and CDR2 SVGAGI. Deletions cut 6 bases from V and 1 base from J, with 15 bases between. The CDR3, as DNA: TGTGCCAGCAGCCCGACAGGTCCCAGGAACACTGAAGCTTTCTTT. It specifies CASSPTGPRNTEAFF.

The chain carries TRBV5-4 and TRBJ2-5; D not certain. V gave up 0 bases and J gave up 2 bases, with 5 bases separating them. CDR1 is SGHNT and CDR2 is YYREEE in the germline V gene (reference sequence). The CDR3 loop spans 13 amino acids. The CDR3 region is CASSLEQQETQYF. The CDR3 region has the DNA TGTGCCAGCAGCTTGGAACAGCAAGAGACCCAGTACTTC. Complete variable domain (other parts from reference TRBV5-4 and TRBJ2-5): ETGVTQSPTHLIKTRGQQVTLRCSSQSGHNTVSWYQQALGQGPQFIFQYYREEENGRGNFPPRFSGLQFPNYSSELNVNALELDDSALYLCASSLEQQETQYFGPGTRLLVL.

The rearrangement uses TRBV5-5 and TRBJ2-3; 8 bases align to TRBD2. In germline, CDR1 is SGHKS, CDR2 YYEKEE (reference sequence). Trimming removed 2 bases from V and 2 bases from J; junction bases left unmatched: 1. The CDR3 loop spans 14 amino acids. The CDR3 loop is CASSLLADTDTQYF. The CDR3 DNA is TGTGCCAGCAGCTTACTAGCGGACACAGATACGCAGTATTTT.

This sequence joins TRBV7-9 and TRBJ1-4, with D possibly matching TRBD1 (6 bases). V shed 5 bases and J shed 2 bases, with 9 bases lying between them. The CDR3 covers 14 residues. Germline V CDR1 and CDR2: SEHNR, FQNEAQ (reference sequence). CDR3 region: CASSPGVTNEKLFF. The CDR3 nucleotides read TGTGCCAGCAGCCCAGGGGTCACTAATGAAAAACTGTTTTTT.

V and J are TRBV28 and TRBJ2-1; perhaps TRBD2 as D (6 bases). Germline V gene sequence: CDR1 MDHEN, CDR2 SYDVKM. With 10 bases removed from V and 2 bases from J, the gap between germline ends came to 24 bases. This CDR3 has 17 residues. CDR3 in amino acids: CAILGGSPTRAYNEQFF. CDR3 DNA: TGTGCCATCCTCGGGGGTAGTCCTACGCGGGCCTACAATGAGCAGTTCTTC.

This rearrangement joins TRBV6-2 or TRBV6-3 to TRBJ2-7; TRBD2 matches at 8 bases. The trim removed 5 bases at V and 5 bases at J, leaving 11 bases unmatched. CDR1 MNHEY and CDR2 SVGEGT come from the germline V gene. The CDR3 is 15 residues long. The CDR3 is CASSKQSGGLDEQYF. CDR3 nucleotide sequence: TGTGCCAGCAGTAAACAAAGCGGGGGATTAGACGAGCAGTACTTC.

The genes are TRBV4-2 and TRBJ2-6; 12 nucleotides line up with TRBD2. V shed 4 bases and J 0 bases; nucleotides not matched to a gene: 7. The V gene's germline CDR1 is LGHNA and CDR2 YNFKEQ. CDR3 length: 19 residues. CDR3 sequence (DNA): TGTGCCAGCAGCCCCCGACTAGCGGGGGCAGACTCTGGGGCCAACGTCCTGACTTTC. The encoded protein is CASSPRLAGADSGANVLTF.

The chain has TRBV4-2 and TRBJ2-1, with 14 positions matching TRBD2. The CDR3 is 21 residues long. Germline CDR1 reads LGHNA; CDR2 reads YNFKEQ. J gave up 4 bases and V 4 bases, and 18 bases lay outside the gene matches. This CDR3 is CASSPPLGLAGGGVGYNEQFF. The CDR3 nucleotides are TGTGCCAGCAGCCCTCCCCTCGGACTAGCGGGGGGCGGGGTCGGTTACAATGAGCAGTTCTTC.

In its sample, this clone was seen a few times. The chain has TRBV29-1 and TRBJ2-5; possibly TRBD2 for D (6 bases). CDR1 and CDR2 from the germline V gene are SQVTM and ANQGSEA. The CDR3 runs to 13 residues. V gave up 2 bases and J gave up 1 base, with 8 bases separating them. The CDR3 protein is CSVERGGQETQYF. The CDR3, as DNA: TGCAGCGTTGAAAGGGGAGGCCAAGAGACCCAGTACTTC.

J is TRBJ1-1 and V is TRBV5-1, with D perhaps matching TRBD1 (5 bases). Trimming took off 0 bases at V and 3 bases at J, with 18 bases between the two ends. The CDR3 runs 17 residues. In germline, CDR1 is SGHRS, CDR2 YFSETQ. The CDR3 spells CASSLVVRGKRDTEAFF. The CDR3 DNA follows: TGCGCCAGCAGCTTGGTGGTTAGGGGAAAAAGAGACACTGAAGCTTTCTTT.

The chain carries TRBV4-1 and TRBJ2-1; 7 positions agree with TRBD1. Germline trimming cut 0 bases from V and 12 bases from J; bases unmatched to any gene: 11. The CDR3 spans 15 residues. Per germline, CDR1 MGHRA and CDR2 YSYEKL. Here the CDR3 DNA reads TGCGCCAGCAGCCAAGAAATAACAGGGGTTAACGTGCAGTTCTTC. Its protein product is CASSQEITGVNVQFF.

The J gene is TRBJ1-3, the V gene TRBV27; D is ambiguous. CDR3 size: 15 residues. V gave up 0 bases and J gave up 4 bases, with 10 bases separating them. Per the germline V gene, CDR1 is MNHEY and CDR2 is SMNVEV (reference sequence). The CDR3: CASSLSPERGNTIYF. As DNA, the CDR3 is TGTGCCAGCAGTTTATCCCCGGAGAGGGGAAACACCATATATTTT.

The genes are TRBV27 and TRBJ2-7; the match to TRBD2 covers 8 bases. The germline V gene has CDR1 MNHEY and CDR2 SMNVEV (reference sequence). The CDR3 loop spans 20 amino acids. Unmatched junction bases numbered 18, after V lost 1 base and J lost 1 base. The CDR3: CASSLWRGVGFRGGSYEQYF. Written as DNA, the CDR3 is TGTGCCAGCAGTTTATGGCGCGGTGTGGGCTTTCGCGGGGGGTCCTACGAGCAGTACTTC.

This chain uses TRBV3-1 (or the pseudogene TRBV3-2) with TRBJ2-5; perhaps TRBD2 as D (7 bases). The CDR3 covers 16 residues. V was trimmed by 1 base and J by 2 bases, leaving 14 bases between them. Germline-derived CDR1 and CDR2 are LGHDT and YNNKEL (reference sequence). CDR3 loop: CASSQGSGGRQETQYF. The CDR3, as DNA: TGTGCCAGCAGCCAAGGTTCCGGGGGGCGTCAAGAGACCCAGTACTTC.

The chain is built from TRBV6-7 and TRBJ1-1; D is unclear. TRBV6-7 is an open reading frame, and its role is uncertain. The CDR3 length is 15 residues. Trimming shortened V by 0 bases and J by 6 bases, and 14 bases separated the two germline ends. The CDR3 loop reads CASSYSSNSQAEAFF. The CDR3 nucleotides are TGTGCCAGCAGTTACTCGAGTAATAGTCAGGCTGAAGCTTTCTTT.